The sample holds many counts of the clone carrying this T cell receptor beta chain. The source of the sample is a study of molecular identifiers for immune sequencing clone quantification. Study summary: Four portions were sequenced after RNA from approximately 20,000 or 98,000 naive CD8 cells was split five ways in replicates.

Libraries of bulk TCR were made by previously described methods (with listed TCR primers). Using its own MiXCR run on the PCR reads, TCRdb lists one record per CDR3 protein. The sample lists approximately 54,000 distinct CDR3 sequences; about 23% were seen once. Construction of naive CD8 libraries employed about 19,000 to 1,000,000 sorted cells together with 10%, 30% or 50% RNA. Sorting was used to obtain naive CD8 T cells (CD8+CD4-CCR7+CD45RA+). Germline CDR1 and CDR2: SGHDT and YYEEEE. V was shortened by 0 bases and J by 3 bases, with 10 bases between the two germline ends. The CDR3 runs 14 residues.

This sequence joins TRBV5-6 and TRBJ2-7; D unresolved. The sequence was obtained from a human donor in good health. Some libraries in this study had Jurkat cell RNA spiked in. The sequenced sample consisted of naive CD8+ T cells from blood, with Jurkat cell RNA spiked in. Subset described: FACS-sorted CD8+CD4-CCR7+CD45RA+ naive T cells. This CDR3 reads CASSLAAPNYEQYF. CDR3 in DNA: TGTGCCAGCAGCTTGGCCGCTCCGAACTACGAGCAGTACTTC.